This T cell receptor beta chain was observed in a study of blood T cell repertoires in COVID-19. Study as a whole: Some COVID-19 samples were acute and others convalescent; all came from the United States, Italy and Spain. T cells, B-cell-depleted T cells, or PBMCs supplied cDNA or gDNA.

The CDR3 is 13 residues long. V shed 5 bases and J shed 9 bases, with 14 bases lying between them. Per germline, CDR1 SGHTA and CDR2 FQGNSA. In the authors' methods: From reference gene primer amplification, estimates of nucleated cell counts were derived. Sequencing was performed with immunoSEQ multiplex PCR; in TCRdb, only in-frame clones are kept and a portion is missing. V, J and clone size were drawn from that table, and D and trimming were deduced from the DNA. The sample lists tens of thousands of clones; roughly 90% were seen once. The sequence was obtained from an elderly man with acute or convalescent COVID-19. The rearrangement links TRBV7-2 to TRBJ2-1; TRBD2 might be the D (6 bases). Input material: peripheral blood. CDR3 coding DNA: TGTGCCAGCAGCCCTGGGGAGGCTGGTGAGCAGTTCTTC. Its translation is CASSPGEAGEQFF.